These 5 T cell receptor beta chains came from one sample sequenced in a study of response to subunit inactivated influenza vaccine. One entry per CDR3 protein, called by TCRdb with MiXCR from the RT-PCR reads. The sample yields 500,000 to 600,000 distinct CDR3 sequences, roughly 10% seen once. These same data were also listed under a study on T cells expressing NK-cell markers. That paper states: Libraries used 5'RACE template switching adding universal primer site and UMIs.

The material was PBMCs from blood, obtained on the day of vaccination. Receptor source: a man aged 45-65 years who received an inactivated influenza vaccine.

This clonotype was detected a few times. The chain recombines TRBV14 with TRBJ1-3; 7 bases align to TRBD1. With 4 bases clipped from V and 4 bases from J, the junction kept 10 bases outside the gene matches. The CDR3 consists of 16 residues. Per germline, CDR1 SGHDN and CDR2 FVKESK. The DNA of the CDR3 is TGTGCCAGCAGCCGCCTACGGGACAGCTGGGGAAACACCATATATTTT. Its protein is CASSRLRDSWGNTIYF. The variable domain in full, with the rest retrieved from reference TRBV14 and TRBJ1-3, is EAGVTQFPSHSVIEKGQTVTLRCDPISGHDNLYWYRRVMGKEIKFLLHFVKESKQDESGMPNNRFLAERTGGTYSTLKVQPAELEDSGVYFCASSRLRDSWGNTIYFGEGSWLTVV.

This clonotype has more than one count but fewer than ten. V and J are TRBV11-2 and TRBJ2-7, with TRBD1 matching 7 bases. This CDR3 contains 15 residues. The V and J ends lost 7 bases and 3 bases, in that order; junction bases with no gene match: 12. Per the germline V gene, CDR1 is SGHAT and CDR2 is FQNNGV. The CDR3: CASKRGRQGFYEQYF. CDR3 nucleotide sequence: TGTGCCAGCAAAAGGGGGAGACAGGGTTTCTACGAGCAGTACTTC. Full variable domain (outside the CDR3, taken from reference TRBV11-2 and TRBJ2-7): EAGVAQSPRYKIIEKRQSVAFWCNPISGHATLYWYQQILGQGPKLLIQFQNNGVVDDSQLPKDRFSAERLKGVDSTLKIQPAKLEDSAVYLCASKRGRQGFYEQYFGPGTRLTVT.

This chain connects TRBV6-1 to TRBJ2-5, with D perhaps matching TRBD1 (5 bases). Trimming cost V 3 bases and J 2 bases, with 19 bases left between them. The germline V gene encodes CDR1 MNHNS and CDR2 SASEGT. The CDR3 is 17 residues long. CDR3 nucleotide sequence: TGTGCCAGCAGTGAGCCTGTCAGTGGGGCCAAACAAGAGACCCAGTACTTC. Protein: CASSEPVSGAKQETQYF.

The rearrangement joins TRBV30 to TRBJ2-2, with D hard to call. V was pared by 8 bases and J by 4 bases, with 8 bases between. Per the germline V gene, CDR1 is GTSNPN and CDR2 is SVGIG (reference sequence). The CDR3 is 11 amino acids. CDR3 loop: CARDRTGELFF. The DNA of the CDR3 is TGTGCCCGCGACCGCACCGGGGAGCTGTTTTTT.

This clonotype occurred a few times. This chain links TRBV5-6 with TRBJ2-2; no reliable D call. Trimming left V 0 bases short and J 0 bases short, with 9 bases between. The CDR3 spans 16 residues. Germline V gene sequence: CDR1 SGHDT, CDR2 YYEEEE. CDR3 loop: CASSLGLTANTGELFF. The DNA for the CDR3 is TGTGCCAGCAGCTTGGGGCTGACCGCGAACACCGGGGAGCTGTTTTTT.